The entry below gives a single TCR beta chain sequence along with its context. Using immunoSEQ multiplex PCR, the repertoire was profiled, and TCRdb retains in-frame clones only, with some absent. Among about 500,000 clones, roughly 89% were seen once, and the ten largest hold 0.75% to 0.9%. This sample was included in a study of blood T cell repertoires in COVID-19. Study summary: Sources were T cells, B-cell-depleted T cells, or PBMCs; the material itself was cDNA or gDNA.

The CDR3 is 14 amino acids. V was pared by 4 bases and J by 2 bases, with 4 bases of the junction left unmatched. Germline V CDR1 and CDR2: SGHKS, YYEKEE (reference sequence). In Seattle, patients joined the study during active infection and were tracked longitudinally. The TCR was taken from a man aged 18 to 29 with COVID-19, enrolled during active disease. Sequenced input: peripheral blood. The chain links TRBV5-5 to TRBJ2-5, with 8 positions matching TRBD1. The CDR3 loop reads CASSGTGGQETQYF. The CDR3 region has the DNA TGTGCCAGCAGCGGTACAGGGGGGCAAGAGACCCAGTACTTC.